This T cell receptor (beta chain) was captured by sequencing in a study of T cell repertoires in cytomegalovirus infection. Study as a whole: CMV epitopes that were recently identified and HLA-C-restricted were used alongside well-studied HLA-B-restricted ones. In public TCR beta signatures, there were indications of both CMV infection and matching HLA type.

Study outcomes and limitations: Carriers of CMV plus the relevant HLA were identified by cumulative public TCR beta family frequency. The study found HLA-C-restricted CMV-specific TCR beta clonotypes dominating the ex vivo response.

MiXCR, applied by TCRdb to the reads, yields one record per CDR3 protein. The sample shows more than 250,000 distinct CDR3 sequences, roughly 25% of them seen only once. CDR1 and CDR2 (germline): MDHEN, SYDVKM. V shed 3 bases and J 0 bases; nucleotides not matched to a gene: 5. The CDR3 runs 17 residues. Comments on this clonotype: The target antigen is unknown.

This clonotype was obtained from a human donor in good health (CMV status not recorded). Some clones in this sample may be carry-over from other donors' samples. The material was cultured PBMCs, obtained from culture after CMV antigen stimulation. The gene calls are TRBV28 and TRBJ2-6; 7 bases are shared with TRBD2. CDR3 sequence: CASSFGTNPSGANVLTF. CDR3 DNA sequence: TGTGCCAGCAGTTTCGGGACTAACCCCTCTGGGGCCAACGTCCTGACTTTC.